A selection of T cell receptor beta chains follows, all from one sample in a study of T cell changes during pregnancy in multiple sclerosis. Assay used: immunoSEQ multiplex PCR; TCRdb lists only in-frame clones, some missing. The sample yields about 120,000 clones, about 94% seen once. The input for sequencing was peripheral blood, taken before pregnancy. These receptors all come from a female donor with multiple sclerosis, enrolled in a pregnancy study. Each CDR3 is given without its conserved first and last residue. Some rows mark clone size as missing; the rest say once, few, many or name a class of expanded clone.

J gene: TRBJ2-7
V gene: TRBV4-2
clone size: .
CDR3 protein: ASSQAEVGGISYEQY

J gene: TRBJ2-2
V gene: TRBV14
clone size: .
CDR3 protein: ASSQTGSGGELF

J gene: TRBJ2-7
V gene: TRBV7-2
clone size: few
CDR3 protein: ASSPDSSYEQY

J gene: TRBJ1-1
V gene: TRBV6-5
clone size: few
CDR3 protein: ASSRGGNTEAF

J gene: TRBJ2-1
V gene: TRBV5-8
clone size: .
CDR3 protein: ASSFGLAGDEQF

J gene: TRBJ2-3
V gene: TRBV15
clone size: .
CDR3 protein: ATSRDLASGGADTQY

J gene: TRBJ2-3
V gene: TRBV6-5
clone size: .
CDR3 protein: ASRHDGLGTDTQY

J gene: TRBJ2-3
V gene: TRBV7-2
clone size: .
CDR3 protein: ASSLPGLAGPTDTQY

J gene: TRBJ1-6
V gene: TRBV6-1
clone size: .
CDR3 protein: ASSDRENSPLH

J gene: TRBJ1-3
V gene: TRBV9
clone size: .
CDR3 protein: ASSVGPVSSGNTIY

J gene: TRBJ2-2
V gene: TRBV7-2
clone size: .
CDR3 protein: ASSLAGEAGELF

J gene: TRBJ2-5
V gene: TRBV7-7
clone size: .
CDR3 protein: ASSPGQDQETQY

J gene: TRBJ1-1
V gene: TRBV30
clone size: .
CDR3 protein: AWSRTGAEAF

J gene: TRBJ1-4
V gene: TRBV19
clone size: .
CDR3 protein: ASSLTGEYEKLF

J gene: TRBJ2-7
V gene: TRBV7-9
clone size: .
CDR3 protein: ASSSLAATYEQY

J gene: TRBJ1-5
V gene: TRBV7-2
clone size: .
CDR3 protein: ASSLSGGRGVGQPQH

J gene: TRBJ1-4
V gene: TRBV28
clone size: .
CDR3 protein: ASSDREEEKLF

J gene: TRBJ1-2
V gene: TRBV7-8
clone size: .
CDR3 protein: ASSFTGGKGYT

J gene: TRBJ1-1
V gene: TRBV5-1
clone size: once
CDR3 protein: ASSPSSLNTEAF

J gene: TRBJ2-3
V gene: TRBV19
clone size: .
CDR3 protein: ASSTGFMDTQY

J gene: TRBJ1-1
V gene: TRBV5-1
clone size: .
CDR3 protein: ASRANTEAF

J gene: TRBJ2-6
V gene: TRBV27
clone size: .
CDR3 protein: ASSPRGSGANVLT

J gene: TRBJ2-7
V gene: TRBV30
clone size: .
CDR3 protein: AWSPTGTSGRTQY

J gene: TRBJ2-1
V gene: TRBV5-1
clone size: .
CDR3 protein: ASSLTNSLAGGPNEQF

J gene: TRBJ2-7
V gene: TRBV27
clone size: .
CDR3 protein: ASSPPGVAGIYEQY

J gene: TRBJ1-1
V gene: TRBV7-2
clone size: .
CDR3 protein: ASSRRQGNTEAF

J gene: TRBJ2-6
V gene: TRBV7-2
clone size: few
CDR3 protein: ASSFSGGEGANVLT

J gene: TRBJ2-1
V gene: TRBV7-6
clone size: .
CDR3 protein: ASSSHQSSNNEQF

J gene: TRBJ2-2
V gene: TRBV7-7
clone size: .
CDR3 protein: ASTPNSNTGELF

J gene: TRBJ1-2
V gene: TRBV19
clone size: .
CDR3 protein: ASTSADRVGGGYT

J gene: TRBJ2-7
V gene: TRBV13
clone size: .
CDR3 protein: ASSSGLYYEQY

J gene: TRBJ1-3
V gene: TRBV19
clone size: once
CDR3 protein: ASRPTGGSGNTIY

J gene: TRBJ2-2
V gene: TRBV11-2
clone size: .
CDR3 protein: ASSLEGRVGGELF

J gene: TRBJ2-2
V gene: TRBV5-4
clone size: .
CDR3 protein: ASSPGGRNTGELF

J gene: TRBJ1-3
V gene: TRBV9
clone size: .
CDR3 protein: ASSVETPEASSGNTIY

J gene: TRBJ1-6
V gene: TRBV4-1
clone size: .
CDR3 protein: ASSQPGQGNSPLH

J gene: TRBJ1-1
V gene: TRBV18
clone size: .
CDR3 protein: ASSGTGDTEAF

J gene: TRBJ2-4
V gene: TRBV28
clone size: .
CDR3 protein: ASSLKGGLNIQY

J gene: TRBJ2-1
V gene: TRBV9
clone size: .
CDR3 protein: ASSVAASGGVEHNEQF

J gene: TRBJ2-5
V gene: TRBV27
clone size: .
CDR3 protein: ASSPTGLETQY

J gene: TRBJ2-6
V gene: TRBV19
clone size: .
CDR3 protein: ASSSRTGRSGANVLT

J gene: TRBJ2-5
V gene: TRBV5-3
clone size: once
CDR3 protein: ARSLPGLAGADGTQY

J gene: TRBJ2-5
V gene: TRBV5-1
clone size: once
CDR3 protein: ASSPDEAGGRETQY